These 3 T cell receptor beta chains came from one sample sequenced in a study of tumor-infiltrating lymphocytes in localized non-small cell lung cancer. TCRdb keeps only in-frame clones here, not all; method: immunoSEQ multiplex PCR. The sample shows around 6,700 clones, approximately 67% of them seen only once. Sequenced: uninvolved lung tissue not adjacent to the tumor. These receptors were obtained from a human donor with non-small cell lung cancer.

This clone was seen a handful of times. The chain links TRBV6-6 to TRBJ1-2, with a weak D call TRBD1 (5 bases). CDR1 and CDR2 (germline): MNHNY, SVGAGI (reference sequence). The CDR3 is made up of 14 amino acids. V shed 5 bases and J shed 4 bases, with 14 bases lying between them. The CDR3 region has the DNA TGTGCCAGCAGTGGGGGACTGACAGTCTATGGCTACACCTTC. Translation: CASSGGLTVYGYTF.

This chain uses TRBV2 with TRBJ1-6, with D perhaps matching TRBD1 (6 bases). Germline V CDR1 and CDR2: SNHLY, FYNNEI. This CDR3 has 16 residues. V was cut by 5 bases and J by 6 bases, with 17 bases left in between. CDR3 in DNA: TGTGCCAGCAGTAAGGAGGGGGGAGGAAGTAATTCACCCCTCCACTTT. Translated, it gives CASSKEGGGSNSPLHF. The full variable domain, its missing parts supplied by reference TRBV2 and TRBJ1-6, is EPEVTQTPSHQVTQMGQEVILRCVPISNHLYFYWYRQILGQKVEFLVSFYNNEISEKSEIFDDQFSVERPDGSNFTLKIRSTKLEDSAMYFCASSKEGGGSNSPLHFGNGTRLTVT.

This clone was counted a few times. The V and J genes are TRBV6-4 and TRBJ1-5; D unclear. CDR3 length: 11 residues. V was trimmed by 5 bases and J by 4 bases, leaving 3 bases between them. Germline lookup yields CDR1 MRHNA and CDR2 SNTAGT. The DNA of the CDR3 is TGTGCCAGCAGTCGTAATCAGCCCCAGCATTTT. Translating gives CASSRNQPQHF.